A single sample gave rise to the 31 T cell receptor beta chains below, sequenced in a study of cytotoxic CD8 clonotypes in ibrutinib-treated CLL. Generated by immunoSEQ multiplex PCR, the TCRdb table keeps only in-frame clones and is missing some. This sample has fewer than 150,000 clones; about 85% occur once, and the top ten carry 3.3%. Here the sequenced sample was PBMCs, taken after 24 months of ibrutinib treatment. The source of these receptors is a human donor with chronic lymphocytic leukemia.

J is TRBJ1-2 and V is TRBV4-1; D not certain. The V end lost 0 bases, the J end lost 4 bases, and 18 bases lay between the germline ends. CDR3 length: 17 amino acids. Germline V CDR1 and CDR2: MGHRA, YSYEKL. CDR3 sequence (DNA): TGCGCCAGCAGCCAAGATCACAGCCGACCGATGGTCTATGGCTACACCTTC. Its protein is CASSQDHSRPMVYGYTF.

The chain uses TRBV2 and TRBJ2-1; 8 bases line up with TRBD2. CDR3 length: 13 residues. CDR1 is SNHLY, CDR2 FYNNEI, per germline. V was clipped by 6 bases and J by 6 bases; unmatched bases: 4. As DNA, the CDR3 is TGTGCCAGCAGCGGGAGGGTTGGCAATGAGCAGTTCTTC. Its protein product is CASSGRVGNEQFF.

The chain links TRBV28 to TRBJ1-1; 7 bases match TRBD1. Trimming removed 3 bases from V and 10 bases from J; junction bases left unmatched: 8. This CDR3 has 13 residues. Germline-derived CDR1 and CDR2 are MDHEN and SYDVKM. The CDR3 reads CASSLDRLRGAFF. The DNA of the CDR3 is TGTGCCAGCAGTTTGGACAGGTTAAGGGGAGCTTTCTTT. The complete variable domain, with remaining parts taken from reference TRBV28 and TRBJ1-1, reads DVKVTQSSRYLVKRTGEKVFLECVQDMDHENMFWYRQDPGLGLRLIYFSYDVKMKEKGDIPEGYSVSREKKERFSLILESASTNQTSMYLCASSLDRLRGAFFGQGTRLTVV.

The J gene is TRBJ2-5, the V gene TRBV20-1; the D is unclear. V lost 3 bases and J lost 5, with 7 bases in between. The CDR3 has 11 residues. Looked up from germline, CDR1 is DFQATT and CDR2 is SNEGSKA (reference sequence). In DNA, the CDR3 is TGCAGTGCTAGGGCCGGGGAGACCCAGTACTTC. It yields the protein CSARAGETQYF.

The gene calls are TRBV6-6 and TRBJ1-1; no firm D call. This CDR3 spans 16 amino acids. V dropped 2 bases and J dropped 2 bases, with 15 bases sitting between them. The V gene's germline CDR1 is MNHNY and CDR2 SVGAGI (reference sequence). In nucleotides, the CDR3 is TGTGCCAGCAGTTACCCAAACACGAACCTCAACACTGAAGCTTTCTTT. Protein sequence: CASSYPNTNLNTEAFF.

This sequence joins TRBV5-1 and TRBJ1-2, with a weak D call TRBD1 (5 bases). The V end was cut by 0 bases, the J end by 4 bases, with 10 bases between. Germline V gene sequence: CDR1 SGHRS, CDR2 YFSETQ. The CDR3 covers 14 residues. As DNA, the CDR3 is TGCGCCAGCAGCTTGGCTCCGGGGGGCTATGGCTACACCTTC. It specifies CASSLAPGGYGYTF.

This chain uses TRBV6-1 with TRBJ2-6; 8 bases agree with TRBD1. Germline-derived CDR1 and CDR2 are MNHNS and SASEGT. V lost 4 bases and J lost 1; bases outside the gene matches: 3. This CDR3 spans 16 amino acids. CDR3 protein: CASSGTGSSGANVLTF. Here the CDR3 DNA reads TGTGCCAGCAGTGGGACAGGGTCGTCTGGGGCCAACGTCCTGACTTTC.

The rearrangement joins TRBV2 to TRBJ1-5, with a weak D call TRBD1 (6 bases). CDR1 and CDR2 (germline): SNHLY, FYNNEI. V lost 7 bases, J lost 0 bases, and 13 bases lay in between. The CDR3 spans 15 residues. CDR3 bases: TGTGCCAGCAAAGGGACACAGAGTAGCAATCAGCCCCAGCATTTT. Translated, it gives CASKGTQSSNQPQHF.

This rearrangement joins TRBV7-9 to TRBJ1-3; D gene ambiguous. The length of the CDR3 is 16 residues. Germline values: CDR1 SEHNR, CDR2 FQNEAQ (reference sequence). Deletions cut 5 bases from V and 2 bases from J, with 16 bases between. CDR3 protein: CASSPRGGAAGNTIYF. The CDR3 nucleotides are TGTGCCAGCAGCCCACGTGGTGGAGCTGCTGGAAACACCATATATTTT.

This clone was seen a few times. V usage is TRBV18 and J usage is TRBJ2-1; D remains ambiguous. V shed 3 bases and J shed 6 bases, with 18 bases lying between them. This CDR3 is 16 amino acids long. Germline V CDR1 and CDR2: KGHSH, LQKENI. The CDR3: CASSPSQSEISNEQFF. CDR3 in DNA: TGTGCCAGCTCACCTTCACAATCAGAAATCAGCAATGAGCAGTTCTTC.

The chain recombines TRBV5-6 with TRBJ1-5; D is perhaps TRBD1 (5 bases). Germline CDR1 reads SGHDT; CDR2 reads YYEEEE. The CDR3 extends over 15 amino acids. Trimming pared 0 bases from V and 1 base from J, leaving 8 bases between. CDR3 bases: TGTGCCAGCAGCTTGGCGGGGGTCAGCAATCAGCCCCAGCATTTT. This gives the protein CASSLAGVSNQPQHF.

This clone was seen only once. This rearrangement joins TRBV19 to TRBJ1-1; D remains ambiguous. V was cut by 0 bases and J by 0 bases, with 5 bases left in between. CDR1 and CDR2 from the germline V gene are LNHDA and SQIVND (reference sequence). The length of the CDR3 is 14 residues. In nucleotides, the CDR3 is TGTGCCAGTAGTATAGACAGAGTGAACACTGAAGCTTTCTTT. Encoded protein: CASSIDRVNTEAFF.

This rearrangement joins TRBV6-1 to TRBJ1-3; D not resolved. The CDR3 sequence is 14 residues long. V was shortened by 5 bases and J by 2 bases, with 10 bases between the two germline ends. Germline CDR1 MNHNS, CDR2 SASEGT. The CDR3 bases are TGTGCCAGCAGTAGGTCCGGGCCTGGAAACACCATATATTTT. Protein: CASSRSGPGNTIYF.

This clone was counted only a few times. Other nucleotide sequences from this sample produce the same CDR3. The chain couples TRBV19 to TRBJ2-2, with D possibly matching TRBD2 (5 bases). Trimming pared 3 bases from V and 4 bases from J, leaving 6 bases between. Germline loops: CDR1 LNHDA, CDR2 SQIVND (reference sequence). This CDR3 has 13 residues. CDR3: CASSIAGTGELFF. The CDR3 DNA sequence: TGTGCCAGTAGTATTGCGGGCACCGGGGAGCTGTTTTTT.

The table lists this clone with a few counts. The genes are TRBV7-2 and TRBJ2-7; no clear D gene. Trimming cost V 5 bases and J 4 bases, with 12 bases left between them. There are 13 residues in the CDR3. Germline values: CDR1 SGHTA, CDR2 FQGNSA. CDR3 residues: CASSRRTAYEQYF. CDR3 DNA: TGTGCCAGCAGCCGACGAACGGCGTACGAGCAGTACTTC.

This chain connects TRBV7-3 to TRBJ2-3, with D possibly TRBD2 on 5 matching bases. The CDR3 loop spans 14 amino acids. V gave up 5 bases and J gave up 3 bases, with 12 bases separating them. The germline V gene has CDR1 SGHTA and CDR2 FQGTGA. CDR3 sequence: CASSAALATDTQYF. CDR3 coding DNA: TGTGCCAGCAGCGCAGCTCTAGCTACAGATACGCAGTATTTT.

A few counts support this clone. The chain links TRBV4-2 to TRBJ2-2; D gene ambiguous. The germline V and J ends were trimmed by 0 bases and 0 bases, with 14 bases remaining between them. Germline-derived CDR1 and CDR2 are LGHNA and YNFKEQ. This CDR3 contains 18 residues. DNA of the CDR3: TGTGCCAGCAGCCAAGATTCGCGGCAGTACGCGAACACCGGGGAGCTGTTTTTT. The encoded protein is CASSQDSRQYANTGELFF.

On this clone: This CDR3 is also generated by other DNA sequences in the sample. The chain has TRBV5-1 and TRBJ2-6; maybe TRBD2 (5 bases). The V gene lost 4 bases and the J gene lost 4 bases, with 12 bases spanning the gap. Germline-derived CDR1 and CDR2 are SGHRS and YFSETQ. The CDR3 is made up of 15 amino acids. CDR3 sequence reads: CASSRSGSGANVLTF. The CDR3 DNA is TGCGCCAGCAGCCGGTCGGGGTCGGGGGCCAACGTCCTGACTTTC.

The CDR3 DNA sequence: TGTGCCACCAGCAGGAGGACAGGGGCACCTAACTATGGCTACACCTTC. The encoded protein is CATSRRTGAPNYGYTF. This sequence joins TRBV15 and TRBJ1-2; 9 nucleotides line up with TRBD1. The germline gives CDR1 LNHNV, CDR2 YYDKDF (reference sequence). J lost 0 bases, V lost 3 bases, and 5 bases had no gene match. The CDR3 sequence is 16 residues long. Filled out from reference TRBV15 and TRBJ1-2, the complete variable domain reads DAMVIQNPRYQVTQFGKPVTLSCSQTLNHNVMYWYQQKSSQAPKLLFHYYDKDFNNEADTPDNFQSRRPNTSFCFLDIRSPGLGDTAMYLCATSRRTGAPNYGYTFGSGTRLTVV.

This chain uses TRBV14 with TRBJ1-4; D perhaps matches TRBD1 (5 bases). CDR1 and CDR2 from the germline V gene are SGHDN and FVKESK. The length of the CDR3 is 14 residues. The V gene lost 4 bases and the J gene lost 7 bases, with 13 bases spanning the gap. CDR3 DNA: TGTGCCAGCAGCCTTAGCCCAGGGACTGAAAAACTGTTTTTT. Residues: CASSLSPGTEKLFF.

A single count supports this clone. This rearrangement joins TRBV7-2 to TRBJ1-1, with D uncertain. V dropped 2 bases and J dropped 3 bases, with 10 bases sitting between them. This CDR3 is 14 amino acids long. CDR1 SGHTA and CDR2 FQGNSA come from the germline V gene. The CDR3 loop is CASSLYRDDTEAFF. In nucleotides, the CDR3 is TGTGCCAGCAGCTTATACAGAGACGACACTGAAGCTTTCTTT.

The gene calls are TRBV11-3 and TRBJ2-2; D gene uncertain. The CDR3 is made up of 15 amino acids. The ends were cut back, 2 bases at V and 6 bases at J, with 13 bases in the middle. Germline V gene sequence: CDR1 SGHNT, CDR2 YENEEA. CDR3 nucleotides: TGTGCCAGCAGCTTAACGGGCGTAACCCCCGGGGAGCTGTTTTTT. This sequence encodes CASSLTGVTPGELFF.

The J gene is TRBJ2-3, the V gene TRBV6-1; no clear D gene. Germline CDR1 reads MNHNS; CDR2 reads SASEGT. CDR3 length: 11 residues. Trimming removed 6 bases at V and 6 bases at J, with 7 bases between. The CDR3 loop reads CASRTPDTQYF. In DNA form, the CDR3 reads TGTGCCAGCAGGACCCCCGATACGCAGTATTTT.

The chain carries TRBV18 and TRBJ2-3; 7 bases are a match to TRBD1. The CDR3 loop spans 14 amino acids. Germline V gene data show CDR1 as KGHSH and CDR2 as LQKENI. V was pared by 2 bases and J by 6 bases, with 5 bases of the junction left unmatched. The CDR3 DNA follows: TGTGCCAGCTCACCAACTACAGGGGTCGATACGCAGTATTTT. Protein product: CASSPTTGVDTQYF. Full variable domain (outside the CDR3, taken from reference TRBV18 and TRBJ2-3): NAGVMQNPRHLVRRRGQEARLRCSPMKGHSHVYWYRQLPEEGLKFMVYLQKENIIDESGMPKERFSAEFPKEGPSILRIQQVVRGDSAAYFCASSPTTGVDTQYFGPGTRLTVL.

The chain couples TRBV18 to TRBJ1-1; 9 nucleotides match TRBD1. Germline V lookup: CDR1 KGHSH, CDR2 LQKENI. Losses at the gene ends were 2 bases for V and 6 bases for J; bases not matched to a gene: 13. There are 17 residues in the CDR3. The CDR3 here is CASSPAILQGAPAEAFF. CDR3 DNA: TGTGCCAGCTCACCAGCTATTTTACAGGGGGCGCCCGCTGAAGCTTTCTTT.

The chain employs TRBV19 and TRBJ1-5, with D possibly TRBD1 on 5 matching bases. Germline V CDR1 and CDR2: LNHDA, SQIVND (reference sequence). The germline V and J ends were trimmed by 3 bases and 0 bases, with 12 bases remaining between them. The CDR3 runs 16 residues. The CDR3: CASSMAGAYSNQPQHF. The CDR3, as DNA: TGTGCCAGTAGTATGGCTGGGGCATATAGCAATCAGCCCCAGCATTTT.

The CDR3 DNA is TGTGCCAGCAGTTACTCTGCTGGGGATGAAGCTTTCTTT. This sequence encodes CASSYSAGDEAFF. The chain is built from TRBV6-5 and TRBJ1-1; D gene ambiguous. Trimming took off 0 bases at V and 7 bases at J, with 9 bases between the two ends. Germline V gene sequence: CDR1 MNHEY, CDR2 SVGAGI. The CDR3 is 13 residues long.

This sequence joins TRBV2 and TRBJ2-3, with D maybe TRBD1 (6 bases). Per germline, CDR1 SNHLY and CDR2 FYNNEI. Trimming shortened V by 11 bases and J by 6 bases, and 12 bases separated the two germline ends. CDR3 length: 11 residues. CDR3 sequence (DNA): TGTGCCGCATCGCAGGGGGATACGCAGTATTTT. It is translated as CAASQGDTQYF.

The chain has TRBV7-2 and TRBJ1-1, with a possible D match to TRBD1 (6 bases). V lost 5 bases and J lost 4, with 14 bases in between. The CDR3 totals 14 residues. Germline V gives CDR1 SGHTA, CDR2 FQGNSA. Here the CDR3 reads CASSPYKGGTEAFF. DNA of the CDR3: TGTGCCAGCAGCCCATATAAGGGGGGCACTGAAGCTTTCTTT.

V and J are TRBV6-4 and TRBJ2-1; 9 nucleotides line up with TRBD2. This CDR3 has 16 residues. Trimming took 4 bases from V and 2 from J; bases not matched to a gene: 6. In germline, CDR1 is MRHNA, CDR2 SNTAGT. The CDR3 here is CASSATSGGPYNEQFF. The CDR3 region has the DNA TGTGCCAGCAGTGCCACGAGCGGGGGGCCCTACAATGAGCAGTTCTTC.

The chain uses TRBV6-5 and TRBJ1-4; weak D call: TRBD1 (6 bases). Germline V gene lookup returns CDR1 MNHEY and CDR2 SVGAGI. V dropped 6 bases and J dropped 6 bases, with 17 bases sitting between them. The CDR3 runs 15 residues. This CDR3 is CASRTLRGGDEKLFF. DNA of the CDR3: TGTGCCAGCAGGACCCTGAGGGGGGGAGATGAAAAACTGTTTTTT.